Below, 5 T cell receptor beta chains from the same sample are listed, as sequenced in a study of Graves' ophthalmopathy and Graves' hyperthyroidism. RNA transcripts were the source from which TCR beta CDR3 regions were amplified. The authors performed first-round RT-PCR with HTBI primers and then a second-round multiplex PCR. MiXCR was run by TCRdb on the multiplex PCR reads, yielding one entry per CDR3 protein. The data hold some 350,000 distinct CDR3 sequences, with about a sixth observed a single time. Sequencing used peripheral blood. The receptors shown here come from an adult woman with stable Graves' hyperthyroidism.

This clonotype was seen at least ten times. The chain is built from TRBV28 and TRBJ2-7, with D hard to call. The V gene's germline CDR1 is MDHEN and CDR2 SYDVKM. The CDR3 consists of 14 residues. Trimming left V 4 bases short and J 2 bases short, with 12 bases between. CDR3 nucleotide sequence: TGTGCCAGCAGTTCTGGCCGGCAAGCCTACGAGCAGTACTTC. It is translated as CASSSGRQAYEQYF.

This clonotype came up many times. The rearrangement links TRBV6-1 to TRBJ1-2; D is unresolved. CDR1 and CDR2 (germline): MNHNS, SASEGT. The V end lost 1 base, the J end lost 4 bases, and 13 bases lay between the germline ends. This CDR3 has 15 residues. In DNA, the CDR3 is TGTGCCAGCAGTGAAGTGGGCGTGGTAGGCTATGGCTACACCTTC. This encodes CASSEVGVVGYGYTF.

This clonotype was detected many times. The chain employs TRBV7-3 and TRBJ2-7, with 9 bases identical to TRBD1. There are 17 residues in the CDR3. Germline CDR1 is SGHTA and CDR2 is FQGTGA. V was clipped by 5 bases and J by 3 bases; unmatched bases: 14. The CDR3: CASSPQPEDRGHYEQYF. The CDR3 DNA reads TGTGCCAGCAGCCCTCAACCTGAGGACAGGGGACACTACGAGCAGTACTTC.

The CDR3: CASSWGRVSTGELFF. As DNA, the CDR3 is TGTGCCAGCAGTTGGGGCAGGGTGAGCACCGGGGAGCTGTTTTTT. The V gene is TRBV12-3 or TRBV12-4, the J gene TRBJ2-2, with D perhaps matching TRBD1 (5 bases). The ends were cut back, 4 bases at V and 4 bases at J, with 13 bases in the middle. CDR3 length equals 15 residues.

This clonotype was observed at least ten times. The V and J genes are TRBV6-5 and TRBJ2-7; D is undetermined. CDR3 size: 13 residues. The V and J ends lost 0 bases and 5 bases respectively, with 8 bases between them. Germline assignment: CDR1 MNHEY and CDR2 SVGAGI. The CDR3 spells CASSYSPTDEQYF. The CDR3 DNA reads as TGTGCCAGCAGTTACTCTCCAACCGACGAGCAGTACTTC.